The rows below give T cell receptor beta chains drawn from one sample of a study of cytomegalovirus exposure and HLA in healthy donors. Profiling relied on immunoSEQ multiplex PCR, and the TCRdb table lists in-frame clones only, not all of them. The sample holds 45,000 to 65,000 clones; 89% are singletons and the top ten take 15%. Sequenced sample: PBMCs. The receptors were gathered from a woman between 18 and 29 years old in good health and CMV-seronegative. Both conserved end residues are part of each CDR3. Each record gives: CDR3 DNA, CDR3 protein, J gene, V gene, clone size, D gene. D genes are given only for firm matches. Size values are once, few and many counts, or a class for expanded clones, and some rows have none.

CDR3nt: TGCGCCAGCAGCCTTTACCAGGCGCCGACCTACGAGCAGTACTTC; CDR3aa: CASSLYQAPTYEQYF; j_gene: TRBJ2-7; v_gene: TRBV4-3; abundance: NA; d_gene: NA
CDR3nt: TGTGCCAGCACCAGGACAGGGAGAAACACTGAAGCTTTCTTT; CDR3aa: CASTRTGRNTEAFF; j_gene: TRBJ1-1; v_gene: TRBV6-5; abundance: NA; d_gene: TRBD1
CDR3nt: TGCGCCAGCAGCCCCGGACTAGATTCCTACAATGAGCAGTTCTTC; CDR3aa: CASSPGLDSYNEQFF; j_gene: TRBJ2-1; v_gene: TRBV5-1; abundance: once; d_gene: TRBD2
CDR3nt: TGTGCCAGCAGGGGACTAGCAAAGACCCAGTACTTC; CDR3aa: CASRGLAKTQYF; j_gene: TRBJ2-5; v_gene: TRBV6-5; abundance: NA; d_gene: TRBD2
CDR3nt: TGTGCCAGCTCGGACGGGGTGAACACTGAAGCTTTCTTT; CDR3aa: CASSDGVNTEAFF; j_gene: TRBJ1-1; v_gene: TRBV18; abundance: NA; d_gene: NA
CDR3nt: TGCAGCGTTCCGGGACAGGGGAACACTGAAGCTTTCTTT; CDR3aa: CSVPGQGNTEAFF; j_gene: TRBJ1-1; v_gene: TRBV29-1; abundance: NA; d_gene: TRBD1
CDR3nt: TGTGCCAGCAGTGCCGGGACTAGCGAAACTCGGGAGCAGTTCTTC; CDR3aa: CASSAGTSETREQFF; j_gene: TRBJ2-1; v_gene: TRBV27; abundance: NA; d_gene: TRBD2
CDR3nt: TGCGCCAGCAGCCAAGTGGACTTAGTGGTCCACAATGAGCAGTTCTTC; CDR3aa: CASSQVDLVVHNEQFF; j_gene: TRBJ2-1; v_gene: TRBV4-1; abundance: NA; d_gene: NA
CDR3nt: TGTGCCAGCAGCTCCCGGGACAGGAGACGGAACACTGAAGCTTTCTTT; CDR3aa: CASSSRDRRRNTEAFF; j_gene: TRBJ1-1; v_gene: TRBV7-8; abundance: NA; d_gene: TRBD1
CDR3nt: TGTGCCAGTAGTATGGGGGGAGCCGGGGAGCTGTTTTTT; CDR3aa: CASSMGGAGELFF; j_gene: TRBJ2-2; v_gene: TRBV19; abundance: NA; d_gene: NA
CDR3nt: TGTGCCAGCAGGGACTATGGACGGAACACTGAAGCTTTCTTT; CDR3aa: CASRDYGRNTEAFF; j_gene: TRBJ1-1; v_gene: TRBV6-1; abundance: NA; d_gene: NA
CDR3nt: TGCGCCAGCAGCTTGGCGGCGCAGGGGGCCAGCGAGCAGTACTTC; CDR3aa: CASSLAAQGASEQYF; j_gene: TRBJ2-7; v_gene: TRBV5-1; abundance: NA; d_gene: TRBD1
CDR3nt: TGTGCCAGCAGCTTAGGAGCCGGGGAGCTGTTTTTT; CDR3aa: CASSLGAGELFF; j_gene: TRBJ2-2; v_gene: TRBV11-1; abundance: NA; d_gene: NA
CDR3nt: TGTGCCAGCAACCGGGAGGAGAGCACAGATACGCAGTATTTT; CDR3aa: CASNREESTDTQYF; j_gene: TRBJ2-3; v_gene: TRBV9; abundance: NA; d_gene: TRBD2
CDR3nt: TGTGCCAGCAGCCCGGGACAGACTGTCGGAAACACCATATATTTT; CDR3aa: CASSPGQTVGNTIYF; j_gene: TRBJ1-3; v_gene: TRBV6-6; abundance: once; d_gene: TRBD1
CDR3nt: TGTGCCACCAGCTCCTCCGCCGGGACAGGGGATGAGCAGTTCTTC; CDR3aa: CATSSSAGTGDEQFF; j_gene: TRBJ2-1; v_gene: TRBV15; abundance: NA; d_gene: TRBD1
CDR3nt: TGTGCCACCGCCCGGGGACTCACCGGGGAGCTGTTTTTT; CDR3aa: CATARGLTGELFF; j_gene: TRBJ2-2; v_gene: TRBV6-5; abundance: NA; d_gene: NA
CDR3nt: TGCGCCAGCAGCCAAAACCTAGCGGGGCCTTGGTACGAGCAGTACTTC; CDR3aa: CASSQNLAGPWYEQYF; j_gene: TRBJ2-7; v_gene: TRBV4-1; abundance: NA; d_gene: TRBD2
CDR3nt: TGCGCCAGCAGTGAAGTAGTGCACGAGCAGTACTTC; CDR3aa: CASSEVVHEQYF; j_gene: TRBJ2-7; v_gene: TRBV10-1; abundance: NA; d_gene: NA
CDR3nt: TGTGCCAGCAGCTTCGACCAGGGATTTGCCTACGAGCAGTACTTC; CDR3aa: CASSFDQGFAYEQYF; j_gene: TRBJ2-7; v_gene: TRBV5-4; abundance: NA; d_gene: NA
CDR3nt: TGTGCTAGTGGTCCGACAGGGGCTGAAGCTTTCTTT; CDR3aa: CASGPTGAEAFF; j_gene: TRBJ1-1; v_gene: TRBV12-5; abundance: NA; d_gene: TRBD1
CDR3nt: TGTGCCAGCAGCTTAGGTGGGGACAGTGTCTCCTACGAGCAGTACTTC; CDR3aa: CASSLGGDSVSYEQYF; j_gene: TRBJ2-7; v_gene: TRBV7-6; abundance: NA; d_gene: TRBD1
CDR3nt: TGCAGCGTTGTGGCTAGCGGGAGTTGGGATACGCAGTATTTT; CDR3aa: CSVVASGSWDTQYF; j_gene: TRBJ2-3; v_gene: TRBV29-1; abundance: NA; d_gene: TRBD2
CDR3nt: TGTGCCTGGAGTGCGGGACAGGGGTGGCGGGAGTTGTACAATGAGCAGTTCTTC; CDR3aa: CAWSAGQGWRELYNEQFF; j_gene: TRBJ2-1; v_gene: TRBV30; abundance: once; d_gene: TRBD1
CDR3nt: TGTGCCAGCACCACAGGGCTTCGTAACTATGGCTACACCTTC; CDR3aa: CASTTGLRNYGYTF; j_gene: TRBJ1-2; v_gene: TRBV18; abundance: NA; d_gene: NA
CDR3nt: TGCGCCAGCAGCCCCGGACAGGGAGGTACTGAAGCTTTCTTT; CDR3aa: CASSPGQGGTEAFF; j_gene: TRBJ1-1; v_gene: TRBV5-1; abundance: once; d_gene: TRBD1